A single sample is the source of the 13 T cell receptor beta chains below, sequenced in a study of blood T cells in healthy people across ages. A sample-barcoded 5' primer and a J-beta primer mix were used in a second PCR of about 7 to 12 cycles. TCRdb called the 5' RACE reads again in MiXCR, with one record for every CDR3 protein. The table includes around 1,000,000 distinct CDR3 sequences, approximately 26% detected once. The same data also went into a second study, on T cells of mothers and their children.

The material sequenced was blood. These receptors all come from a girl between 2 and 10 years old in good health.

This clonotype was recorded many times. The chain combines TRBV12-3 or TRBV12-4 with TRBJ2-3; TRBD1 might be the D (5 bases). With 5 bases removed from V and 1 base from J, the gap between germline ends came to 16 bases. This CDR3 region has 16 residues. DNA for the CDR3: TGTGCCAGCAGTGGCCCCGTGGGGCTTCGCACAGATACGCAGTATTTT. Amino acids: CASSGPVGLRTDTQYF.

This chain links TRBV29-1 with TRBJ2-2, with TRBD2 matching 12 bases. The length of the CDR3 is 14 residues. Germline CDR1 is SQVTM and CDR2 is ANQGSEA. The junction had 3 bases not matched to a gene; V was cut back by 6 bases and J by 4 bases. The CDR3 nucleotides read TGCAGCGTGACTAGCGGGAGTGGCACCGGGGAGCTGTTTTTT. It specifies CSVTSGSGTGELFF.

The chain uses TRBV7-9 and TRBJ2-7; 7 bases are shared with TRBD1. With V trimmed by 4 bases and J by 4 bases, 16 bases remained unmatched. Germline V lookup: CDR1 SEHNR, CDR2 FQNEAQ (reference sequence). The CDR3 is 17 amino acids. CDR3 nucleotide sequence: TGTGCCAGCAGCTCGACGACACAGGGGAACGATCGATACGAGCAGTACTTC. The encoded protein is CASSSTTQGNDRYEQYF.

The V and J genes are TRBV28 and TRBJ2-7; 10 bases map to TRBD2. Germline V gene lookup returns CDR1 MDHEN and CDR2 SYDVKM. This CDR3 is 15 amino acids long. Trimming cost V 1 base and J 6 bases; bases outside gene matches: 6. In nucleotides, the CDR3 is TGTGCCAGCAGTTTATCAGCGGGAGGGTCTTCCGAGCAGTACTTC. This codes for CASSLSAGGSSEQYF. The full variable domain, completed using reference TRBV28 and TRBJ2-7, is DVKVTQSSRYLVKRTGEKVFLECVQDMDHENMFWYRQDPGLGLRLIYFSYDVKMKEKGDIPEGYSVSREKKERFSLILESASTNQTSMYLCASSLSAGGSSEQYFGPGTRLTVT.

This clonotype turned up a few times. In DNA form, the CDR3 reads TGTGCCAGCAGTTCCGCCGGGAGCCTACGAAACATTCAGTACTTC. Protein: CASSSAGSLRNIQYF. This chain joins TRBV27 and TRBJ2-4; D is perhaps TRBD2 (6 bases). The CDR3 extends over 15 amino acids. V lost 4 bases, J lost 6 bases, and 16 bases lay in between. CDR1 is MNHEY and CDR2 is SMNVEV in the germline V gene (reference sequence).

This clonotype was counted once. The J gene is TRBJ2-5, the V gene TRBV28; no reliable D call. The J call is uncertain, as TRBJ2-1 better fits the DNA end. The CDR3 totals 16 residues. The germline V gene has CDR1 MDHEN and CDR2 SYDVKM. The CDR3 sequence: CASSLYGQSSYNEQFF. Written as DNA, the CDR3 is TGTGCCAGCAGTTTATATGGGCAGAGCTCCTACAATGAGCAGTTCTTC.

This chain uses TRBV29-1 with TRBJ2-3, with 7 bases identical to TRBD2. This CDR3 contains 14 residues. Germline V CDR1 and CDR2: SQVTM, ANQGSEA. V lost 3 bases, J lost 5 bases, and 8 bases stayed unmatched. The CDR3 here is CSVDKRLARDTQYF. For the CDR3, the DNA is TGCAGCGTTGATAAGAGACTAGCCAGAGATACGCAGTATTTT.

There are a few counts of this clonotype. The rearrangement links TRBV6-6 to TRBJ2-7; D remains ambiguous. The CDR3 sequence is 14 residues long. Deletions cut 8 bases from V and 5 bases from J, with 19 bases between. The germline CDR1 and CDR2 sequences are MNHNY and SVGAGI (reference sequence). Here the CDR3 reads CASCFDGSSHEQYF. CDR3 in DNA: TGTGCCAGCTGTTTCGATGGTAGTAGCCACGAGCAGTACTTC.

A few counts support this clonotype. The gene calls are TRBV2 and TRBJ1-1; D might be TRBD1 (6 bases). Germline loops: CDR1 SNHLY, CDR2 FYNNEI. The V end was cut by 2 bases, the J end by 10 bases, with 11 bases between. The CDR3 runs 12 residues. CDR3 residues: CASSEWGAGAFF. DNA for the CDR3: TGTGCCAGCAGTGAATGGGGGGCTGGAGCTTTCTTT.

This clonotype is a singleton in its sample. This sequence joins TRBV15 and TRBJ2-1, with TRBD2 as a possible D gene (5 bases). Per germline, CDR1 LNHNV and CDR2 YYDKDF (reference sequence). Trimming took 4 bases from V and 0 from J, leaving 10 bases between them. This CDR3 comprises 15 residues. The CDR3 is CATSIGLSSYNEQFF. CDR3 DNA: TGTGCCACCAGCATTGGACTTAGCTCCTACAATGAGCAGTTCTTC.

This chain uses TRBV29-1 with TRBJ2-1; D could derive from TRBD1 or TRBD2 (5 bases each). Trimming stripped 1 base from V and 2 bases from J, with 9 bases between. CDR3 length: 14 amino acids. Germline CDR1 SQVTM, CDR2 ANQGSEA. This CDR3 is CSVEGGRAYNEQFF. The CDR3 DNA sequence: TGCAGCGTTGAAGGGGGGAGAGCCTACAATGAGCAGTTCTTC.

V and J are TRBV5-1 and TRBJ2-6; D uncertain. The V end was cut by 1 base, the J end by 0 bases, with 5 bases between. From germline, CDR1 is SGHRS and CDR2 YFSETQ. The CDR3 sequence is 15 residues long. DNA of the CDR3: TGCGCCAGCAGCTTGCCCAACTCTGGGGCCAACGTCCTGACTTTC. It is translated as CASSLPNSGANVLTF.

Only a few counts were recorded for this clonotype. CDR3 nucleotides: TGCAGTGCTAGAGATCCGGGGGTGAGAACGAATTCACCCCTCCACTTT. It translates to CSARDPGVRTNSPLHF. The V gene is TRBV20-1, the J gene TRBJ1-6, with D perhaps TRBD1 (5 bases). Trimming pared 0 bases from V and 7 bases from J, leaving 16 bases between. Looked up from germline, CDR1 is DFQATT and CDR2 is SNEGSKA (reference sequence). This CDR3 region has 16 residues.